The 31 T cell receptor beta chains below all came from one sample that was sequenced in a study of T cell changes during pregnancy in multiple sclerosis. The data were produced by immunoSEQ multiplex PCR, yet TCRdb's version contains in-frame clones alone and is incomplete. The sample lists some 28,000 clones; 75% to 90% were seen once. The source was CD4+ T cells from peripheral blood mononuclear cells, collected in the first trimester of pregnancy. All receptors derive from a female donor in good health, enrolled as a control in a pregnancy study.

This rearrangement joins TRBV27 to TRBJ2-7, with 10 bases matching TRBD2. The CDR3 extends over 15 amino acids. The ends lost 5 bases at V and 2 bases at J; junction bases unmatched: 6. Germline loops: CDR1 MNHEY, CDR2 SMNVEV (reference sequence). The CDR3: CASSPTSGVTYEQYF. The CDR3 DNA follows: TGTGCCAGCAGTCCTACTAGCGGGGTAACCTACGAGCAGTACTTC.

This chain connects TRBV4-1 to TRBJ1-1; TRBD1 aligns across 7 bases. The J segment lost 9 bases and the V segment lost 0 bases, leaving 7 bases of the junction unmatched. Germline V CDR1 and CDR2: MGHRA, YSYEKL. CDR3 size: 14 residues. The CDR3 nucleotides read TGCGCCAGCAGCCAAGAGGGCCAGGGGGAAAAAGCTTTCTTT. It encodes CASSQEGQGEKAFF.

V gene TRBV19 combines with J gene TRBJ1-2, with 10 nucleotides matching TRBD1. After removal of 4 bases from V and 7 bases from J, the junction contained 15 bases not matched to a gene. The CDR3 spans 17 residues. Per germline, CDR1 LNHDA and CDR2 SQIVND (reference sequence). The CDR3 protein is CASSTTGTGATSRGYTF. The CDR3 DNA sequence: TGTGCCAGTAGTACAACCGGGACAGGGGCCACGTCGCGTGGCTACACCTTC.

The chain links TRBV10-3 to TRBJ1-2; 7 positions agree with TRBD1. The length of the CDR3 is 14 residues. V lost 4 bases to trimming and J lost 4 bases; unmatched junction nucleotides: 6. CDR1 and CDR2 from the germline V gene are ENHRY and SYGVKD. The CDR3, as DNA: TGTGCCATCAGTGCGGCAGGGGGGTTCTATGGCTACACCTTC. It encodes CAISAAGGFYGYTF.

This clone was seen once. V is TRBV5-1 and J is TRBJ2-3, with a tentative D call TRBD1 (6 bases). The CDR3 length is 16 residues. V lost 1 base, J lost 3 bases, and 15 bases lay in between. Germline values: CDR1 SGHRS, CDR2 YFSETQ. The CDR3 loop is CASSLNSGQGTDTQYF. In DNA form, the CDR3 reads TGCGCCAGCAGCTTGAATTCTGGGCAGGGGACAGATACGCAGTATTTT. Using reference TRBV5-1 and TRBJ2-3 for the parts outside the CDR3, the full variable domain is KAGVTQTPRYLIKTRGQQVTLSCSPISGHRSVSWYQQTPGQGLQFLFEYFSETQRNKGNFPGRFSGRQFSNSRSEMNVSTLELGDSALYLCASSLNSGQGTDTQYFGPGTRLTVL.

This sequence joins TRBV30 and TRBJ1-1; D call uncertain. V lost 2 bases and J lost 1, with 14 bases in between. This CDR3 contains 15 residues. CDR1 is GTSNPN and CDR2 is SVGIG in the germline V gene (reference sequence). The CDR3 is CAWSPLISRNTEAFF. The CDR3 nucleotides read TGTGCCTGGAGTCCCTTAATTAGCAGGAACACTGAAGCTTTCTTT.

The chain is built from TRBV10-3 and TRBJ1-1; tentatively, D is TRBD1 (6 bases). The germline CDR1 and CDR2 sequences are ENHRY and SYGVKD. This CDR3 is built from 15 residues. V lost 4 bases, J lost 3 bases, and 15 bases lay in between. CDR3 loop: CAISGGEGGYTEAFF. The CDR3 bases are TGTGCCATCAGTGGAGGGGAGGGGGGGTACACTGAAGCTTTCTTT.

The CDR3 loop is CASSFKSSYNSPLHF. CDR3 sequence (DNA): TGTGCCAGCAGTTTTAAGAGCTCCTATAATTCACCCCTCCACTTT. The V gene is TRBV28, the J gene TRBJ1-6; D call uncertain. CDR1 and CDR2 from the germline V gene are MDHEN and SYDVKM. CDR3 length equals 15 residues. Between the trimmed V and J ends, which lost 3 bases and 0 bases, there was a span of 6 bases.

The rearrangement joins TRBV5-6 to TRBJ2-7; 7 bases align to TRBD1. Germline CDR1 is SGHDT and CDR2 is YYEEEE. The CDR3 has 16 amino acids. The J segment lost 2 bases and the V segment lost 1 base, leaving 9 bases of the junction unmatched. The DNA of the CDR3 is TGTGCCAGCAGCTTGATAGTGACAGGGCGGGCCTACGAGCAGTACTTC. This codes for CASSLIVTGRAYEQYF.

This clone showed up just a few times. This sequence joins TRBV7-8 and TRBJ2-2, with 10 bases that match TRBD2. This CDR3 is built from 15 residues. Per the germline V gene, CDR1 is SGHVS and CDR2 is FQNEAQ. Trimming cost V 5 bases and J 4 bases; bases outside gene matches: 4. CDR3 DNA: TGTGCCAGCAGCCATAGCGGGGGGACCACCGGGGAGCTGTTTTTT. Residues: CASSHSGGTTGELFF.

The chain carries TRBV9 and TRBJ2-1, with TRBD2 matching 10 bases. Trimming cost V 6 bases and J 8 bases; bases outside gene matches: 11. The CDR3 is 15 residues long. Per germline, CDR1 SGDLS and CDR2 YYNGEE. Here the CDR3 DNA reads TGTGCCAGCACCCGGGGAGTAGCGGGAGGCCATGAGCAGTTCTTC. Translation gives CASTRGVAGGHEQFF.

The V and J genes are TRBV7-2 and TRBJ2-5; a weak D match, TRBD2 (7 bases). CDR1 SGHTA and CDR2 FQGNSA come from the germline V gene. Trimming shortened V by 8 bases and J by 4 bases, and 17 bases separated the two germline ends. The CDR3 spans 14 residues. The DNA for the CDR3 is TGTGCCAGCGGGGGGGCGCTGGGGGGAGAGACCCAGTACTTC. As protein: CASGGALGGETQYF.

V is TRBV7-9 and J is TRBJ1-5, with D perhaps matching TRBD1 (5 bases). CDR1 SEHNR and CDR2 FQNEAQ come from the germline V gene (reference sequence). The V end lost 1 base, the J end lost 8 bases, and 12 bases lay between the germline ends. This CDR3 is built from 14 residues. CDR3 protein: CASSLESRGEPQHF. The CDR3 bases are TGTGCCAGCAGCTTAGAGTCTCGGGGGGAGCCCCAGCATTTT.

This rearrangement joins TRBV18 to TRBJ2-1; TRBD1 matches 11 bases. This CDR3 has 14 amino acids. The J segment lost 8 bases and the V segment lost 7 bases, leaving 7 bases of the junction unmatched. Germline values: CDR1 KGHSH, CDR2 LQKENI. CDR3 bases: TGTGCCAGCTTCCGGGACAGGGGGTTCGATGAGCAGTTCTTC. Translated: CASFRDRGFDEQFF.

Here the CDR3 DNA reads TGTGCCAGCAGTGCCTCAGGGCACGAGCAGTACTTC. This sequence encodes CASSASGHEQYF. This rearrangement joins TRBV2 to TRBJ2-7; D might be TRBD1 (5 bases). The CDR3 totals 12 residues. From germline, CDR1 is SNHLY and CDR2 FYNNEI. The ends were cut back, 4 bases at V and 5 bases at J, with 9 bases in the middle. The variable domain in full, with the rest retrieved from reference TRBV2 and TRBJ2-7, is EPEVTQTPSHQVTQMGQEVILRCVPISNHLYFYWYRQILGQKVEFLVSFYNNEISEKSEIFDDQFSVERPDGSNFTLKIRSTKLEDSAMYFCASSASGHEQYFGPGTRLTVT.

This sequence joins TRBV4-1 and TRBJ2-7; possibly TRBD2 for D (7 bases). V lost 1 base to trimming and J lost 3 bases, with 13 bases between them. This CDR3 is built from 15 residues. Germline V gives CDR1 MGHRA, CDR2 YSYEKL. This CDR3 reads CASSQGEGGDYEQYF. The CDR3 nucleotides are TGCGCCAGCAGCCAAGGGGAGGGGGGGGACTACGAGCAGTACTTC.

The rearrangement links TRBV5-4 to TRBJ2-7; D remains ambiguous. The ends were cut back, 4 bases at V and 5 bases at J, with 16 bases in the middle. Germline CDR1 reads SGHNT; CDR2 reads YYREEE (reference sequence). This CDR3 has 14 amino acids. The CDR3 reads CASSQRPWQNEQYF. CDR3 DNA sequence: TGTGCCAGCAGCCAGCGCCCCTGGCAGAACGAGCAGTACTTC.

V gene TRBV28 combines with J gene TRBJ1-3; possible D gene TRBD1, 6 bases. V lost 5 bases and J 3 bases, leaving 11 bases between the germline ends. The CDR3 loop spans 14 amino acids. Germline V gene data show CDR1 as MDHEN and CDR2 as SYDVKM. CDR3 sequence: CASSTGQIGNTIYF. The CDR3 DNA reads TGTGCCAGCAGTACCGGACAGATTGGAAACACCATATATTTT. Full variable domain (remainder filled in from reference TRBV28 and TRBJ1-3): DVKVTQSSRYLVKRTGEKVFLECVQDMDHENMFWYRQDPGLGLRLIYFSYDVKMKEKGDIPEGYSVSREKKERFSLILESASTNQTSMYLCASSTGQIGNTIYFGEGSWLTVV.

This chain links TRBV6-1 with TRBJ2-3; 9 nucleotides match TRBD2. V gave up 3 bases and J gave up 4 bases; unmatched junction bases: 2. This CDR3 is built from 14 residues. Germline CDR1 is MNHNS and CDR2 is SASEGT. The CDR3 reads CASSDLAGADTQYF. In nucleotides, the CDR3 is TGTGCCAGCAGTGATTTAGCGGGAGCAGATACGCAGTATTTT.

Here the CDR3 reads CASTQGAGHTEAFF. The CDR3 coding sequence is TGCGCCAGCACACAGGGGGCAGGGCACACTGAAGCTTTCTTT. The chain carries TRBV5-1 and TRBJ1-1; 9 bases align to TRBD1. V dropped 6 bases and J dropped 3; count of bases not matched to a gene: 6. This CDR3 spans 14 amino acids. Germline CDR1 and CDR2: SGHRS and YFSETQ.

CDR3 coding DNA: TGTGCCAGCAGCTTGGTATCGGGGGATGAGCAGTTCTTC. This encodes CASSLVSGDEQFF. The rearrangement uses TRBV5-6 and TRBJ2-1; TRBD2 might be the D (6 bases). V was shortened by 0 bases and J by 8 bases, with 9 bases between the two germline ends. CDR3 length equals 13 residues. Germline CDR1 and CDR2: SGHDT and YYEEEE. Drawing the rest from reference TRBV5-6 and TRBJ2-1, the complete variable domain is DAGVTQSPTHLIKTRGQQVTLRCSPKSGHDTVSWYQQALGQGPQFIFQYYEEEERQRGNFPDRFSGHQFPNYSSELNVNALLLGDSALYLCASSLVSGDEQFFGPGTRLTVL.

The table lists this clone with a count of one. Here the CDR3 DNA reads TGTGCCAGCAGCCTCACCGGGACAGGGCACGAAAAACTGTTTTTT. Residues: CASSLTGTGHEKLFF. The chain links TRBV7-2 to TRBJ1-4, with TRBD1 identical over 9 bases. The length of the CDR3 is 15 residues. The junction had 9 bases not matched to a gene; V was cut back by 5 bases and J by 8 bases. Germline CDR1 and CDR2: SGHTA and FQGNSA. Based on the CDR3 plus reference TRBV7-2 and TRBJ1-4, the full variable domain is GAGVSQSPSNKVTEKGKDVELRCDPISGHTALYWYRQSLGQGLEFLIYFQGNSAPDKSGLPSDRFSAERTGGSVSTLTIQRTQQEDSAVYLCASSLTGTGHEKLFFGSGTQLSVL.

The J gene is TRBJ2-7, the V gene TRBV15, with 11 bases that match TRBD2. CDR3 length equals 14 residues. J was trimmed by 9 bases and V by 1 base; bases with no gene match: 5. Germline CDR1 LNHNV, CDR2 YYDKDF (reference sequence). The CDR3 region has the DNA TGTGCCACCAGCAGAGCACTAGCGGGAGCGGTGCAGTACTTC. This encodes CATSRALAGAVQYF.

The gene calls are TRBV4-3 and TRBJ2-3; D gene unclear. This CDR3 is 15 amino acids long. Between the trimmed V and J ends, which lost 0 bases and 1 base, there was a span of 8 bases. Germline assignment: CDR1 LGHNA and CDR2 YSLEER. The chain's CDR3 is CASSQDLEGTDTQYF. The DNA of the CDR3 is TGCGCCAGCAGCCAAGATCTCGAGGGCACAGATACGCAGTATTTT.

This clone occurred once. The CDR3 is CASSQLGQGITYGYTF. In DNA, the CDR3 is TGCGCCAGCAGCCAACTCGGACAGGGAATAACCTATGGCTACACCTTC. The genes are TRBV4-3 and TRBJ1-2, with 8 bases that match TRBD1. Germline lookup yields CDR1 LGHNA and CDR2 YSLEER. The CDR3 runs 16 residues. J gave up 4 bases and V 2 bases, and 9 bases lay outside the gene matches.

The chain is built from TRBV6-1 and TRBJ2-5; 14 positions agree with TRBD2. Trimming took 4 bases from V and 5 from J; bases not matched to a gene: 9. The germline V gene has CDR1 MNHNS and CDR2 SASEGT. The CDR3 totals 17 residues. The CDR3 protein is CASSGTGTSGRWETQYF. CDR3 in DNA: TGTGCCAGCAGTGGTACCGGGACTAGCGGGAGATGGGAGACCCAGTACTTC.

The chain joins TRBV19 to TRBJ1-5; TRBD1 aligns across 9 bases. The J segment lost 4 bases and the V segment lost 4 bases, leaving 8 bases of the junction unmatched. The CDR3 contains 16 residues. Germline lookup yields CDR1 LNHDA and CDR2 SQIVND (reference sequence). The CDR3 DNA reads TGTGCCAGTAGTACGGGCGGGACAGGGAGGAATCAGCCCCAGCATTTT. It is translated as CASSTGGTGRNQPQHF.

The chain uses TRBV5-6 and TRBJ1-3, with D uncertain. CDR3 length equals 15 residues. Germline values: CDR1 SGHDT, CDR2 YYEEEE. Trimming pared 4 bases from V and 0 bases from J, leaving 11 bases between. CDR3 loop: CASSVGGISGNTIYF. In DNA, the CDR3 is TGTGCCAGCAGCGTAGGCGGCATCTCTGGAAACACCATATATTTT.

This chain connects TRBV29-1 to TRBJ1-1; 7 bases fit TRBD1. Germline values: CDR1 SQVTM, CDR2 ANQGSEA. V lost 5 bases and J lost 0; bases outside the gene matches: 6. The CDR3 contains 14 residues. CDR3 amino acids: CSVLRQGLNTEAFF. The CDR3 nucleotides are TGCAGCGTTTTAAGACAGGGATTGAACACTGAAGCTTTCTTT. Based on the CDR3 plus reference TRBV29-1 and TRBJ1-1, the full variable domain is SAVISQKPSRDICQRGTSLTIQCQVDSQVTMMFWYRQQPGQSLTLIATANQGSEATYESGFVIDKFPISRPNLTFSTLTVSNMSPEDSSIYLCSVLRQGLNTEAFFGQGTRLTVV.

This rearrangement joins TRBV5-4 to TRBJ2-1; 11 bases map to TRBD2. This CDR3 has 16 amino acids. V trimming: 4 bases; J trimming: 7 bases; junction bases outside the gene matches: 10. Germline V CDR1 and CDR2: SGHNT, YYREEE (reference sequence). This chain's CDR3 is CASSAPLLAGANEQFF. The CDR3 nucleotides are TGTGCCAGCAGCGCCCCGTTACTAGCGGGAGCTAATGAGCAGTTCTTC.

This clone was observed a few times. The rearrangement joins TRBV9 to TRBJ1-1; D is possibly TRBD1 (5 bases). V was cut by 0 bases and J by 10 bases, with 16 bases left in between. The CDR3 totals 14 residues. The germline gives CDR1 SGDLS, CDR2 YYNGEE. The CDR3 DNA reads as TGTGCCAGCAGCGTAGGTGGGATAAGCGGGGGAGCTTTCTTT. It is translated as CASSVGGISGGAFF.